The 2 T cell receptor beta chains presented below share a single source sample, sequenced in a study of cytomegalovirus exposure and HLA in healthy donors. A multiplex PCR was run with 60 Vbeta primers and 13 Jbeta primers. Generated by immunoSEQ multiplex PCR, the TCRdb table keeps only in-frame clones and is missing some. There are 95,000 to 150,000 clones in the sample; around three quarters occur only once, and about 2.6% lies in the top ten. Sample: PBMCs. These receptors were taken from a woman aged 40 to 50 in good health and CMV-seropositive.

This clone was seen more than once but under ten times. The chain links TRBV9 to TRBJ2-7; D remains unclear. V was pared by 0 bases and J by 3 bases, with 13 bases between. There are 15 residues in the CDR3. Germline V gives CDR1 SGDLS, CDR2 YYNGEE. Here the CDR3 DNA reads TGTGCCAGCAGCGTAGTCGCCAGTCCAGTCTACGAGCAGTACTTC. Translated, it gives CASSVVASPVYEQYF.

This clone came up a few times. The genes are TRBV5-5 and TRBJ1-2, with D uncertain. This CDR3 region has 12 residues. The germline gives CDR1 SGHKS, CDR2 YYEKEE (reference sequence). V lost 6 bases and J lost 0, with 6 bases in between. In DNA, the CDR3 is TGTGCCAGCACCCTAACTAACTATGGCTACACCTTC. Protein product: CASTLTNYGYTF.